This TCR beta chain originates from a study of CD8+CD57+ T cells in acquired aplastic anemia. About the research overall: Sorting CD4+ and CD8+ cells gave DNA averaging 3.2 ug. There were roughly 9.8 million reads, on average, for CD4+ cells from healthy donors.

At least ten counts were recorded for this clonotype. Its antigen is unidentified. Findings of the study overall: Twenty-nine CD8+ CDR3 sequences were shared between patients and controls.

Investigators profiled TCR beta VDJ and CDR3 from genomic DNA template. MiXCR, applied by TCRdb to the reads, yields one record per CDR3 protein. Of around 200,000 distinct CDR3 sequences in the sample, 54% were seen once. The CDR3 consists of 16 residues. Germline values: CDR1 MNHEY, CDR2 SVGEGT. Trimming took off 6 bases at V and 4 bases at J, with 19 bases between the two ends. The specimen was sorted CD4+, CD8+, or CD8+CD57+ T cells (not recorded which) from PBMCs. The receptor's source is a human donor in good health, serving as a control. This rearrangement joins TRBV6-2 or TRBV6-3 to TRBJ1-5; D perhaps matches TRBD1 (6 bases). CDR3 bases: TGTGCCAGCAGATCCCCGGGGGCAGCTATTAATCAGCCCCAGCATTTT. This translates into CASRSPGAAINQPQHF.